These 23 T cell receptor beta chains came from one sample sequenced in a study of T-cell reconstitution after alpha-beta-depleted transplantation in children. The TCRbeta library was prepared with unique molecular identifiers. Each CDR3 protein is one row after TCRdb ran MiXCR on the PCR reads. Of 500,000 to 600,000 distinct CDR3 sequences listed, around 19% are singletons. Sequenced material: PBMCs from the stem cell graft donor, taken from the stem cell graft. Every receptor here comes from a human donor who donated a stem cell graft to a child with acute lymphoblastic leukemia.

The chain couples TRBV10-3 to TRBJ2-7, with 9 bases matching TRBD1. This CDR3 contains 15 residues. Unmatched junction bases numbered 8, after V lost 3 bases and J lost 5 bases. Germline values: CDR1 ENHRY, CDR2 SYGVKD. The DNA for the CDR3 is TGTGCCATCAGTGAAACCGGGACAGGGCCCGACGAGCAGTACTTC. This codes for CAISETGTGPDEQYF.

The chain couples TRBV20-1 to TRBJ2-1; 7 nucleotides line up with TRBD1. This CDR3 is 16 amino acids long. J was trimmed by 3 bases and V by 6 bases; bases with no gene match: 14. The germline gives CDR1 DFQATT, CDR2 SNEGSKA (reference sequence). The CDR3 sequence is CSARDTGTVIYNEQFF. DNA for the CDR3: TGCAGTGCGAGGGATACCGGGACAGTGATCTACAATGAGCAGTTCTTC.

V and J are TRBV20-1 and TRBJ2-1; 8 nucleotides align to TRBD2. After removal of 3 bases from V and 5 bases from J, the junction contained 15 bases not matched to a gene. CDR1 and CDR2 from the germline V gene are DFQATT and SNEGSKA (reference sequence). The CDR3 spans 17 residues. CDR3 nucleotides: TGCAGTGCTAGTAGAATGGGCAGCGGGAGTCGAGACAATGAGCAGTTCTTC. It translates to CSASRMGSGSRDNEQFF.

V is TRBV5-5 and J is TRBJ2-7; 9 nucleotides align to TRBD2. J lost 0 bases, V lost 4 bases, and 5 bases had no gene match. Germline V gene lookup returns CDR1 SGHKS and CDR2 YYEKEE (reference sequence). The CDR3 extends over 15 amino acids. The chain's CDR3 is CASSHGTSTSYEQYF. In nucleotides, the CDR3 is TGTGCCAGCAGCCACGGGACTAGCACCTCCTACGAGCAGTACTTC.

This clonotype has more than one count but fewer than ten. V gene TRBV20-1 combines with J gene TRBJ1-5, with TRBD1 identical over 8 bases. From germline, CDR1 is DFQATT and CDR2 SNEGSKA (reference sequence). Trimming at V came to 4 bases and at J to 8 bases, leaving 7 bases not matched to a gene. There are 13 residues in the CDR3. In nucleotides, the CDR3 is TGCAGTGCTAACAGGGGGGTTATTGAGCCCCAGCATTTT. This translates into CSANRGVIEPQHF.

V usage is TRBV12-3 or TRBV12-4 and J usage is TRBJ1-5; 7 bases are a match to TRBD1. CDR3 size: 17 residues. After removal of 2 bases from V and 6 bases from J, the junction contained 13 bases not matched to a gene. As DNA, the CDR3 is TGTGCCAGCAGTTTAAGAAGACAGGGAGGGGAGGGTCAGCCCCAGCATTTT. As protein: CASSLRRQGGEGQPQHF.

The chain is built from TRBV12-3 or TRBV12-4 and TRBJ2-1; 9 bases map to TRBD2. The trim removed 6 bases at V and 6 bases at J, leaving 9 bases unmatched. The CDR3 has 15 amino acids. The CDR3 sequence is CASRASGNPLNEQFF. The CDR3 nucleotides are TGTGCCAGCAGGGCTAGCGGGAACCCCCTCAATGAGCAGTTCTTC.

In its sample, this clonotype was seen many times. The CDR3 nucleotides read TGCGCCAGCAGCTACGGACTAGCGGGGCCGGACTACAATGAGCAGTTCTTC. It encodes CASSYGLAGPDYNEQFF. The V call is TRBV5-1, the J call TRBJ2-1; TRBD2 aligns across 12 bases. V was clipped by 3 bases and J by 3 bases; unmatched bases: 7. In germline, CDR1 is SGHRS, CDR2 YFSETQ. This CDR3 region has 17 residues.

This clonotype was recorded a few times. This chain joins TRBV29-1 and TRBJ2-7, with D possibly being TRBD1 or TRBD2 (5 bases each). Germline V gene data show CDR1 as SQVTM and CDR2 as ANQGSEA. The V and J ends lost 5 bases and 5 bases respectively, with 13 bases between them. CDR3 size: 12 residues. In DNA, the CDR3 is TGCAGCGTTCGAGGGGTTTACCACGAGCAGTACTTC. Its protein product is CSVRGVYHEQYF.

The V and J genes are TRBV7-3 and TRBJ2-7, with 10 bases that match TRBD2. V shed 5 bases and J 3 bases; nucleotides not matched to a gene: 4. The germline gives CDR1 SGHTA, CDR2 FQGTGA. This CDR3 contains 14 residues. The CDR3 region is CASSALAGDYEQYF. The DNA for the CDR3 is TGTGCCAGCAGCGCCCTAGCGGGAGACTACGAGCAGTACTTC.

This clonotype was found a few times. The chain carries TRBV4-1 and TRBJ2-2, with D uncertain. CDR3 length: 15 residues. V was cut by 0 bases and J by 5 bases, with 10 bases left in between. Per germline, CDR1 MGHRA and CDR2 YSYEKL. As DNA, the CDR3 is TGCGCCAGCAGCCAAGATCTTTCGATTACCGGGGAGCTGTTTTTT. This translates into CASSQDLSITGELFF.

This clonotype has a handful of counts. The V and J genes are TRBV24-1 and TRBJ2-1; D perhaps matches TRBD2 (5 bases). Per the germline V gene, CDR1 is KGHDR and CDR2 is SFDVKD. The germline V and J ends were trimmed by 4 bases and 6 bases, with 18 bases remaining between them. CDR3 length equals 16 residues. The CDR3 DNA is TGTGCCACCAGTGACGGTGAGGGCCGTGGTCCCAATGAGCAGTTCTTC. This codes for CATSDGEGRGPNEQFF.

The genes are TRBV11-3 and TRBJ2-1; the D call may be TRBD1 or TRBD2 (5 bases each). Looked up from germline, CDR1 is SGHNT and CDR2 is YENEEA. The CDR3 runs to 13 residues. Trimming stripped 2 bases from V and 8 bases from J, with 10 bases between. This CDR3 is CASSLRGGDEQFF. The CDR3 DNA sequence: TGTGCCAGCAGCTTACGGGGCGGCGATGAGCAGTTCTTC.

This clonotype was counted once. J is TRBJ2-7 and V is TRBV5-1, with D perhaps given as TRBD1 or TRBD2 (5 bases each). This CDR3 has 14 residues. Trimming stripped 4 bases from V and 2 bases from J, with 13 bases between. Germline V gives CDR1 SGHRS, CDR2 YFSETQ. This chain's CDR3 is CASSAPGPPYEQYF. CDR3 in DNA: TGCGCCAGCAGCGCACCGGGGCCTCCCTACGAGCAGTACTTC.

The V gene is TRBV5-1, the J gene TRBJ2-3; D remains ambiguous. The germline V gene encodes CDR1 SGHRS and CDR2 YFSETQ. CDR3 size: 15 residues. V was clipped by 1 base and J by 2 bases, with 11 bases between them. CDR3: CASSLWPEYTDTQYF. As DNA, the CDR3 is TGCGCCAGCAGCTTGTGGCCAGAATACACAGATACGCAGTATTTT.

The genes are TRBV29-1 and TRBJ2-1, with 7 positions matching TRBD1. V was pared by 3 bases and J by 9 bases, with 11 bases of the junction left unmatched. Germline V gives CDR1 SQVTM, CDR2 ANQGSEA. This CDR3 spans 14 amino acids. The CDR3 DNA follows: TGCAGCGTTGAGACAGGGTCTGGTACTTTTGAGCAGTTCTTC. Its protein product is CSVETGSGTFEQFF.

This clonotype was detected only a few times. This chain connects TRBV7-9 to TRBJ2-7; TRBD1 matches at 7 bases. V gave up 5 bases and J gave up 2 bases; unmatched junction bases: 9. Germline V gene lookup returns CDR1 SEHNR and CDR2 FQNEAQ (reference sequence). CDR3 length: 15 residues. The CDR3 nucleotides read TGTGCCAGCAGCCCCAACAGGGGACCCACCTACGAGCAGTACTTC. Its protein product is CASSPNRGPTYEQYF.

This clonotype was counted only a few times. The CDR3 sequence is CASSLWRMDRGKTGELFF. CDR3 bases: TGTGCCAGCAGCTTATGGAGAATGGACAGGGGAAAAACCGGGGAGCTGTTTTTT. The rearrangement joins TRBV11-1 to TRBJ2-2, with TRBD1 identical over 9 bases. This CDR3 comprises 18 residues. Trimming at V came to 2 bases and at J to 5 bases, leaving 12 bases not matched to a gene. From germline, CDR1 is SGHAT and CDR2 FQDESV (reference sequence).

This clonotype was counted only a few times. The gene calls are TRBV4-1 and TRBJ2-3; D may be TRBD2 (5 bases). Trimming left V 0 bases short and J 0 bases short, with 10 bases between. The CDR3 is 16 amino acids. Germline V lookup: CDR1 MGHRA, CDR2 YSYEKL. CDR3 sequence (DNA): TGCGCCAGCAGCCAAGATCTTCGCGGGAGCACAGATACGCAGTATTTT. Its translation is CASSQDLRGSTDTQYF.

This clonotype is a singleton in its sample. The rearrangement links TRBV12-3 or TRBV12-4 to TRBJ1-5; D is unresolved. V shed 3 bases and J shed 5 bases, with 14 bases lying between them. This CDR3 has 15 residues. In DNA form, the CDR3 reads TGTGCCAGCAGTTTTAGTCGGAGGGAAGATCAGCCCCAGCATTTT. It translates to CASSFSRREDQPQHF.

This clonotype showed up just a few times. The chain has TRBV27 and TRBJ1-1; D is unclear. This CDR3 is built from 14 residues. Germline V gene sequence: CDR1 MNHEY, CDR2 SMNVEV (reference sequence). The V and J ends lost 5 bases and 0 bases respectively, with 10 bases between them. CDR3 DNA: TGTGCCAGCAGTCTGCGGTCAATGAACACTGAAGCTTTCTTT. It codes for CASSLRSMNTEAFF.

This clonotype has only a few counts. The chain links TRBV4-1 to TRBJ2-3; D not certain. The CDR3 extends over 15 amino acids. Germline-derived CDR1 and CDR2 are MGHRA and YSYEKL. V gave up 4 bases and J gave up 4 bases, with 15 bases separating them. The CDR3 sequence: CASSPWLGEADTQYF. CDR3 nucleotide sequence: TGCGCCAGCAGCCCCTGGTTGGGTGAGGCAGATACGCAGTATTTT.

The chain joins TRBV19 to TRBJ2-6; D remains unclear. The CDR3 runs to 15 residues. Germline CDR1 reads LNHDA; CDR2 reads SQIVND (reference sequence). V lost 10 bases and J lost 0, with 13 bases in between. CDR3 loop: CATSSWASGANVLTF. DNA of the CDR3: TGTGCCACCTCTTCGTGGGCCTCTGGGGCCAACGTCCTGACTTTC.